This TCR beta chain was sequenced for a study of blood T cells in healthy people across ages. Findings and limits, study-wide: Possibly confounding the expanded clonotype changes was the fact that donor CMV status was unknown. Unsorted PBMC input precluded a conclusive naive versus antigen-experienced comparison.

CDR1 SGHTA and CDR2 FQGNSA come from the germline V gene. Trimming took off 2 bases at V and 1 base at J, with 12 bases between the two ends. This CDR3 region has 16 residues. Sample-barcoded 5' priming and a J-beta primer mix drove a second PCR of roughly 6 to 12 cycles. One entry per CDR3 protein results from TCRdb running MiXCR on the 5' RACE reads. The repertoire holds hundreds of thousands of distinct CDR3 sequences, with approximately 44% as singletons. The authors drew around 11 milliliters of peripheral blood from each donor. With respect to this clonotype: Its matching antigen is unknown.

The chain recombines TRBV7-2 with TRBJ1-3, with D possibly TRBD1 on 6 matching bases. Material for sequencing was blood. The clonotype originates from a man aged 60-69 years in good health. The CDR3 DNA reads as TGTGCCAGCAGCTTAAGTCAAGGGGGGTCTGGAAACACCATATATTTT. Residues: CASSLSQGGSGNTIYF.